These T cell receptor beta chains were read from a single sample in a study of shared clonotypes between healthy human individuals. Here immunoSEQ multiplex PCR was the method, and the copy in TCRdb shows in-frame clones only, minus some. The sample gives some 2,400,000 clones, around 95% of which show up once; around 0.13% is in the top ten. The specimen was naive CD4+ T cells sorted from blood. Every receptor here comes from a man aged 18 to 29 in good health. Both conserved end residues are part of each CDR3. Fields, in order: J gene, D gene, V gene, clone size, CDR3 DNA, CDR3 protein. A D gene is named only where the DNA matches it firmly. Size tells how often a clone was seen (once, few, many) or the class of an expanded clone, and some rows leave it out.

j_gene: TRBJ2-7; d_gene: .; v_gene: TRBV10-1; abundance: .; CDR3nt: TGCGCCAGCAGCCCAGGGGGACTAGTCTACGAGCAGTACTTC; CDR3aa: CASSPGGLVYEQYF
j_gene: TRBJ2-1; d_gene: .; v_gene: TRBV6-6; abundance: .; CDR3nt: TGTGCCAGCAGACCCGGGGGAACCGGTGAGCAGTTCTTC; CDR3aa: CASRPGGTGEQFF
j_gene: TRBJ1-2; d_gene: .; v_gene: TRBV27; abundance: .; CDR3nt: TGTGCCAGCCGAGCACAGAACCTAAGAGGCTACACCTTC; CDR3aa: CASRAQNLRGYTF
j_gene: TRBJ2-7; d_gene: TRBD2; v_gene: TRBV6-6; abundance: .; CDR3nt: TGTGCCAGCAGTTACCACCCCCGCGGGAGCTCCTACGAGCAGTACTTC; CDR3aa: CASSYHPRGSSYEQYF
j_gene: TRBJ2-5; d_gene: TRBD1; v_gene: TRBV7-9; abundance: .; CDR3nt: TGTGCCAGCAGCTTATTCTCACAGGGGGCATGGGAGACCCAGTACTTC; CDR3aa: CASSLFSQGAWETQYF
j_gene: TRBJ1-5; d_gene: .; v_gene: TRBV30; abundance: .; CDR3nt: TGTGCCTGGAGTGTATTGGGGGGCGGGGATCAGCCCCAGCATTTT; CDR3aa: CAWSVLGGGDQPQHF
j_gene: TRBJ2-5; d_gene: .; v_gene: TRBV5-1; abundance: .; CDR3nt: TGCGCCAGCAGCTCCGGCCTCCAAGAGACCCAGTACTTC; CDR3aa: CASSSGLQETQYF
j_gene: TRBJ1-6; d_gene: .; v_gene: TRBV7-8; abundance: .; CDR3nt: TGTGCCAGCAGCCGGACTGGGTCGTTCAGCTCCTATAATTCACCCCTCCACTTT; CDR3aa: CASSRTGSFSSYNSPLHF
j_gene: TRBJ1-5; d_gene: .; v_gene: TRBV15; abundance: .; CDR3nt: TGTGCCACCAGCAGAGAAGGGAGGGGCAGCAATCAGCCCCAGCATTTT; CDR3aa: CATSREGRGSNQPQHF
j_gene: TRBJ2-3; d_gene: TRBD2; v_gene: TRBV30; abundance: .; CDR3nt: TGTGCCTGGAGTCAAGCGGGAGTTGGAGATACGCAGTATTTT; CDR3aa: CAWSQAGVGDTQYF
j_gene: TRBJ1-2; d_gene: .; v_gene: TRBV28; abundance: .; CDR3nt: TGTGCCAGCAGTTTAATGGGAGAGGAGCGCTACACCTTC; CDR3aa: CASSLMGEERYTF
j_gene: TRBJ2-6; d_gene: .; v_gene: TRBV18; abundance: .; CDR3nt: TGTGCCAGCTCACCAACCCTAAAGTCGACCGGGAGCTCTGGGGCCAACGTCCTGACTTTC; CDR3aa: CASSPTLKSTGSSGANVLTF
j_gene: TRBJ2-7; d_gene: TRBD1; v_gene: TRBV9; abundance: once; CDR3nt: TGTGCCAGCAGCGTAGGAGACTCGACAGGGGGATACTACGAGCAGTACTTC; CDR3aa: CASSVGDSTGGYYEQYF
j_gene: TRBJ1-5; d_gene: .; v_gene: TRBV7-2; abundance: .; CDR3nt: TGTGCCAGCACCCTAGGGGGGGGATGGAACAATCAGCCCCAGCATTTT; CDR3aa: CASTLGGGWNNQPQHF
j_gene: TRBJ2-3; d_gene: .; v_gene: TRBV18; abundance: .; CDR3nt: TGTGCCAGCTCACCACGGGCAGATACGCAGTATTTT; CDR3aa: CASSPRADTQYF
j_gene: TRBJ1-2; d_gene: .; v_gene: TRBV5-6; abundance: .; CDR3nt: TGTGCCAGCAGCCTCGTCGGAGGCTATGGCTACACCTTC; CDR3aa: CASSLVGGYGYTF
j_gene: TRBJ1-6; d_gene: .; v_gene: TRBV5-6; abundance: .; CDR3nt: TGTGCCAGCAGCGTTGGATGGGAGCAATATAATTCACCCCTCCACTTT; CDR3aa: CASSVGWEQYNSPLHF
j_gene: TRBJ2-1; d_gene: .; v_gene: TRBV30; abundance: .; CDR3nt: TGTGCCTGGAGCCCACAGGAGGGACCCTACAATGAGCAGTTCTTC; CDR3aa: CAWSPQEGPYNEQFF
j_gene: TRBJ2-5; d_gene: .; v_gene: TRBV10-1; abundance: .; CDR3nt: TGCGCCAGCAGTGACTTGGCGGAGTCAGGACAAGAGACCCAGTACTTC; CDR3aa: CASSDLAESGQETQYF
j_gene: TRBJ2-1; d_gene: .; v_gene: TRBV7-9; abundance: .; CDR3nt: TGTGCCAGCAGCTTAAGGGACTCGAAGACAAGTGAGCAGTTCTTC; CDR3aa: CASSLRDSKTSEQFF
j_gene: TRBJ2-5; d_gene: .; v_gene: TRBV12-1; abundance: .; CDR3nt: TGTGCCAGCAGCTTTGGGTGGGTTGTAGGGTCAAGAGAGACCCAGTACTTC; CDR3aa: CASSFGWVVGSRETQYF